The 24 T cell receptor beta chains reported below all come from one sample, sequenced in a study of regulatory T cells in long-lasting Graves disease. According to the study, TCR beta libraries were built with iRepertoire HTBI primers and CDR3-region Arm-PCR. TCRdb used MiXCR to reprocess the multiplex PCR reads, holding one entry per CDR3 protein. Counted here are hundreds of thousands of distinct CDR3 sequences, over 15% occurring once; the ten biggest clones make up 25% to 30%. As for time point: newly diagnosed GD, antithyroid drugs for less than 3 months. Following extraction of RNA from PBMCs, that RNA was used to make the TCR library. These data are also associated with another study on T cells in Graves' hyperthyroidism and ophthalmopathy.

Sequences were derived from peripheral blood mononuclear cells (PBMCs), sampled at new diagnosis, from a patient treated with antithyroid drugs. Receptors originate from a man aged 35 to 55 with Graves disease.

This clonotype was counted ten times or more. The CDR3 is CASSGLVPETQYF. As DNA, the CDR3 is TGTGCCAGCAGCGGGTTGGTGCCAGAGACCCAGTACTTC. The chain employs TRBV2 and TRBJ2-5; no firm D call. CDR1 and CDR2 from the germline V gene are SNHLY and FYNNEI. The CDR3 consists of 13 residues. V shed 6 bases and J shed 4 bases, with 12 bases lying between them.

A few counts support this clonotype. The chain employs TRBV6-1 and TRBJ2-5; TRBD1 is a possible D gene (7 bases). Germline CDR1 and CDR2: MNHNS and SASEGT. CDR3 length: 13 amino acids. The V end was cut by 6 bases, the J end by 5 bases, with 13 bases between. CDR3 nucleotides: TGTGCCAGCAGACAGACAGGGAGGGAGACCCAGTACTTC. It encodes CASRQTGRETQYF.

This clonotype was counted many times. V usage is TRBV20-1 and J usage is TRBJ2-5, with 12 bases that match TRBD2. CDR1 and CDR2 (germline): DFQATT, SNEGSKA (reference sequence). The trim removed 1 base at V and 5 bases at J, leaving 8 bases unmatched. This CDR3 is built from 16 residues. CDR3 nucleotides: TGCAGTGCTAGAGCCTTACCTAGCGGGGGGGGGGAGACCCAGTACTTC. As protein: CSARALPSGGGETQYF.

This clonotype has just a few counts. The CDR3 reads CASSFERNRYEQYF. In DNA form, the CDR3 reads TGTGCCAGCAGCTTCGAAAGGAACAGGTACGAGCAGTACTTC. The chain uses TRBV14 and TRBJ2-7; D is possibly TRBD1 (5 bases). Germline CDR1 SGHDN, CDR2 FVKESK. CDR3 length: 14 residues. The V gene lost 5 bases and the J gene lost 4 bases, with 15 bases spanning the gap.

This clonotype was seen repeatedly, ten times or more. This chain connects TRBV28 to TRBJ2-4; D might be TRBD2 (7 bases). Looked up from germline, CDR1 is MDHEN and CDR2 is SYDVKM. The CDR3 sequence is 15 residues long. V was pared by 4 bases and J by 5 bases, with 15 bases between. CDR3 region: CASSSGGYNENIQYF. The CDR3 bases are TGTGCCAGCAGTTCGGGGGGCTATAACGAAAACATTCAGTACTTC.

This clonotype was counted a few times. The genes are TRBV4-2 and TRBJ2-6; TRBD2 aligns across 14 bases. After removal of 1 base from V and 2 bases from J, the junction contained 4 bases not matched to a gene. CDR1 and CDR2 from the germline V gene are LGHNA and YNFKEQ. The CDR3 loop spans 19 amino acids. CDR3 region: CASSQGRTSGGPGANVLTF. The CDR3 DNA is TGTGCCAGCAGCCAAGGCCGGACTAGCGGGGGGCCTGGGGCCAACGTCCTGACTTTC.

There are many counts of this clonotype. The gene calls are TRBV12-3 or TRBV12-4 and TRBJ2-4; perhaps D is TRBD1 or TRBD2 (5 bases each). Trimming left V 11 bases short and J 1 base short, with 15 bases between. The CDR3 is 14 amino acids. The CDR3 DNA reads TGTGCCTCGGCGAGGGGAAGGGCCAAAAACATTCAGTACTTC. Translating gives CASARGRAKNIQYF.

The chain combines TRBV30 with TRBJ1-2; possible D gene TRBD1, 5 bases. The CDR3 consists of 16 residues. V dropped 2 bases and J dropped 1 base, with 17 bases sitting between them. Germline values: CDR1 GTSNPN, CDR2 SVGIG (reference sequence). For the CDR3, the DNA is TGTGCCTGGAGTCCGGGGGGAGTTATGGTTAACTATGGCTACACCTTC. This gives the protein CAWSPGGVMVNYGYTF.

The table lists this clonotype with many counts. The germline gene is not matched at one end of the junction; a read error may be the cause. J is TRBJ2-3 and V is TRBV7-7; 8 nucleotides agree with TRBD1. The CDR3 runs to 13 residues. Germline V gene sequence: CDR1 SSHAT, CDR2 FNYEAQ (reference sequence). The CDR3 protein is CASSRQGPDTQYF. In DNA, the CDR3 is TGTGCTAGCAGCAGACAGGGGCCAGATACGCAGTATTTT.

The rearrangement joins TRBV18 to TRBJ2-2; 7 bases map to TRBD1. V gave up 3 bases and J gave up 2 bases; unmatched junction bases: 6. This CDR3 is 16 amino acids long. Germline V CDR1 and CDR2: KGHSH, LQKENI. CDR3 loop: CASSPSGQINTGELFF. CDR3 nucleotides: TGTGCCAGCTCACCCTCGGGACAGATAAACACCGGGGAGCTGTTTTTT.

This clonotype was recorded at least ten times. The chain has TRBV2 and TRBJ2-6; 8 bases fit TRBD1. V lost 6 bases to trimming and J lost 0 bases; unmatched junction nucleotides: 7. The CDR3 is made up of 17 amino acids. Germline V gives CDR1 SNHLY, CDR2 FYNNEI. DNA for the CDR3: TGTGCCAGCAGCCTGACAGGGGTCTTCTCTGGGGCCAACGTCCTGACTTTC. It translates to CASSLTGVFSGANVLTF.

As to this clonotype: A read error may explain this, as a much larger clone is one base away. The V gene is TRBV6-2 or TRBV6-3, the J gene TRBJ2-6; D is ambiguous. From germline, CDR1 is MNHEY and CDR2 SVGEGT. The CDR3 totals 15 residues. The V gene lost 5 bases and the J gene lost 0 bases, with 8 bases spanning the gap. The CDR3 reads CASSERHSGANVLTF. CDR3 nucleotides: TGTGCCAGCAGTGAAAGACACTCTGGGGCCAACGTCCTGACTTTC.

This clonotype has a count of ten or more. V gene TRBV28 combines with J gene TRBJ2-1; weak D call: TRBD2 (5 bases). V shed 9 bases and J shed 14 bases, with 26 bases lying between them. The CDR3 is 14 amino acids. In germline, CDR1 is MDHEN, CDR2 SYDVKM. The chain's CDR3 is CASKETDSRQEEFF. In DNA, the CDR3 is TGTGCCAGTAAGGAAACGGACTCCCGCCAGGAGGAGTTCTTC.

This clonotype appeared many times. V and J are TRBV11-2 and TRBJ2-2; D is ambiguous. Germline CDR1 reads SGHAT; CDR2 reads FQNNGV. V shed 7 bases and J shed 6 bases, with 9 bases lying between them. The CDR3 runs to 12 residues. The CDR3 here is CASTTQSGELFF. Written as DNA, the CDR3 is TGTGCCAGCACCACTCAGTCCGGGGAGCTGTTTTTT.

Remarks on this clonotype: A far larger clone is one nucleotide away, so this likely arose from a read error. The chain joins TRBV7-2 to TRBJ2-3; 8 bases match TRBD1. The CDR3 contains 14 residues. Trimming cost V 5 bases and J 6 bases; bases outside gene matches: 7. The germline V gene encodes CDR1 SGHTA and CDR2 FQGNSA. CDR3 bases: TGTGCCAGCAGCCTGGGACAGGTTGTCGATACGCAGTATTTT. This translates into CASSLGQVVDTQYF.

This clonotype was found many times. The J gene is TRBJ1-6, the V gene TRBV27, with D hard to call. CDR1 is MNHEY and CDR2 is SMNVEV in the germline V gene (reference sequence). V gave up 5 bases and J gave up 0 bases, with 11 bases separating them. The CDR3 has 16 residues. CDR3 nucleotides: TGTGCCAGCAGTCGAAGTAGCAGCTCCTATAATTCACCCCTCCACTTT. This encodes CASSRSSSSYNSPLHF.

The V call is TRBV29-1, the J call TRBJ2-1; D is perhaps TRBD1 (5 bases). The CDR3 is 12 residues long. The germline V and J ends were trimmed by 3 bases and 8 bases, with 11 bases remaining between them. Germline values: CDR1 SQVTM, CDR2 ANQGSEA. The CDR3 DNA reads TGCAGCGTTGAGGTAGGGGCAGATGAGCAGTTCTTC. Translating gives CSVEVGADEQFF.

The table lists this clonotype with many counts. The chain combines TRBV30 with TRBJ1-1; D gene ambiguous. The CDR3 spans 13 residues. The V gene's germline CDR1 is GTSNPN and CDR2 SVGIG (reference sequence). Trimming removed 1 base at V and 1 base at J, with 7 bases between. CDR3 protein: CAWSAHQNTEAFF. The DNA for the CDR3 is TGTGCCTGGAGTGCCCACCAGAACACTGAAGCTTTCTTT.

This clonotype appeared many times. CDR3 protein: CASSLSGRGTETQYF. The CDR3 DNA sequence: TGTGCCAGCAGTTTATCGGGACGGGGAACGGAGACCCAGTACTTC. The chain carries TRBV12-3 or TRBV12-4 and TRBJ2-5, with D perhaps TRBD1 or TRBD2 (5 bases each). Trimming took 2 bases from V and 5 from J, leaving 15 bases between them. This CDR3 has 15 residues.

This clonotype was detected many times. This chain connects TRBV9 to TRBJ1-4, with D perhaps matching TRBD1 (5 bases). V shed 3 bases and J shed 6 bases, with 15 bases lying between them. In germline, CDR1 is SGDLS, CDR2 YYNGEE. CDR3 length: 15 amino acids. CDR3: CASSAQSGGYEKLFF. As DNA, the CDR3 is TGTGCCAGCAGCGCCCAATCCGGGGGGTATGAAAAACTGTTTTTT. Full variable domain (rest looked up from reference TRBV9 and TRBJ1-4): DSGVTQTPKHLITATGQRVTLRCSPRSGDLSVYWYQQSLDQGLQFLIQYYNGEERAKGNILERFSAQQFPDLHSELNLSSLELGDSALYFCASSAQSGGYEKLFFGSGTQLSVL.

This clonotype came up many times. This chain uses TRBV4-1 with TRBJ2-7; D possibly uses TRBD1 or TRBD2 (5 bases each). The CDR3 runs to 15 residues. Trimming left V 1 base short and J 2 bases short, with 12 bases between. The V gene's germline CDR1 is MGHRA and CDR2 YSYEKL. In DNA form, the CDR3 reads TGCGCCAGCAGCCAAGCGGGGACCTTGACCTACGAGCAGTACTTC. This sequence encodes CASSQAGTLTYEQYF.

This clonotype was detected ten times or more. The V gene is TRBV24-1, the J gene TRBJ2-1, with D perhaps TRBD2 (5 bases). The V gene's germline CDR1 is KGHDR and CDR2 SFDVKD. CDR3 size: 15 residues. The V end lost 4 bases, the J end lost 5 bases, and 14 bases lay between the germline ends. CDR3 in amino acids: CATSDRWTYHNEQFF. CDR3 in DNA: TGTGCCACCAGTGACCGCTGGACTTATCACAATGAGCAGTTCTTC.

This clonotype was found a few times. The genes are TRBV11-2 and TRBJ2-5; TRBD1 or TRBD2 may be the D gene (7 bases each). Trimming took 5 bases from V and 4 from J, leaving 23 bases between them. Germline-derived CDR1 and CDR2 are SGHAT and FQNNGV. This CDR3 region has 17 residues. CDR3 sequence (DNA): TGTGCCAGCAGCCAGCAAGGGGGCGGGGGAGGGGCAGAGACCCAGTACTTC. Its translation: CASSQQGGGGGAETQYF.

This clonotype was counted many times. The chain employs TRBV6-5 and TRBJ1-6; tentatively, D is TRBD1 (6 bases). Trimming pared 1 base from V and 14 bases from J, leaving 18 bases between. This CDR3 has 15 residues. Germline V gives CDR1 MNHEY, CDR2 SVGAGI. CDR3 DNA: TGTGCCAGCAGTTACTTTTCGGGGGAAAGGGGGACCCTCCACTTT. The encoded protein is CASSYFSGERGTLHF.